The clone carrying this T cell receptor beta chain was counted ten times or more. This specimen comes from a study of beta chain features in type 1 diabetes. Every isolated RNA sample was fully reverse transcribed, so sequencing captured expressed TCRB transcripts. The table came from immunoSEQ multiplex PCR; TCRdb's copy has only in-frame clones and leaves some out. The table includes about 150,000 clones, around 8.5% detected once. CD45RO/CCR7/CD25/CD127/CD95/CD27 separated CD4+ naive, central memory, regulatory and stem cell-like memory cells by sorting. Source material: central memory CD4+ T cells from blood. This receptor was taken from a man aged 18-30 years in good health.

DNA for the CDR3: TGTGCCTCCAGCCGGGACAGGAGAAATGAAAAACTGTTTTTT. As protein: CASSRDRRNEKLFF. The genes are TRBV30 and TRBJ1-4; 8 bases map to TRBD1. V trimming: 7 bases; J trimming: 5 bases; junction bases outside the gene matches: 9. The CDR3 loop spans 14 amino acids. In germline, CDR1 is GTSNPN, CDR2 SVGIG (reference sequence).